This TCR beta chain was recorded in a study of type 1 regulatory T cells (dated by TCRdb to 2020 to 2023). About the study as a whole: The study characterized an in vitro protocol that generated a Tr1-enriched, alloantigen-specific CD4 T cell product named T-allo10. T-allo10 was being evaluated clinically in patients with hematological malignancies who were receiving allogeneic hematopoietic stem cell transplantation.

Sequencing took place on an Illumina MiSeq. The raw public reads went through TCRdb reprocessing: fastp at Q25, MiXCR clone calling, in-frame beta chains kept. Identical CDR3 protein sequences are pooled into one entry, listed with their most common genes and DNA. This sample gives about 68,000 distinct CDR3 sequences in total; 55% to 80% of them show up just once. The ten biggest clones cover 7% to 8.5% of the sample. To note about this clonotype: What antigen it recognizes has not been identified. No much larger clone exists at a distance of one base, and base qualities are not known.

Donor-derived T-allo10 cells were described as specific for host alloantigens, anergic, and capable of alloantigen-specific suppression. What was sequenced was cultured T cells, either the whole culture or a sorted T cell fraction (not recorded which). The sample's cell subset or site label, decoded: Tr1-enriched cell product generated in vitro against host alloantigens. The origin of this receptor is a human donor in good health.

The CDR3 corresponds to CSVPVRGVRGEQYF. The DNA sequence is TGCAGTGTTCCGGTTCGCGGGGTACGCGGGGAGCAGTACTTC. Recombination joined TRBV20-1 with TRBJ2-7; the D gene is possibly TRBD2, with 6 bases matching. CDR1 and CDR2 (DFQATT, SNEGSKA) derive from the germline V gene (reference sequence). V sheds 7 bases and J sheds 7 bases, leaving 23 bases between their ends. Reading from cysteine to phenylalanine, the CDR3 counts 14 amino acids. The retained sequence is limited to the CDR3, 42 bases, with the frame set at the first base.